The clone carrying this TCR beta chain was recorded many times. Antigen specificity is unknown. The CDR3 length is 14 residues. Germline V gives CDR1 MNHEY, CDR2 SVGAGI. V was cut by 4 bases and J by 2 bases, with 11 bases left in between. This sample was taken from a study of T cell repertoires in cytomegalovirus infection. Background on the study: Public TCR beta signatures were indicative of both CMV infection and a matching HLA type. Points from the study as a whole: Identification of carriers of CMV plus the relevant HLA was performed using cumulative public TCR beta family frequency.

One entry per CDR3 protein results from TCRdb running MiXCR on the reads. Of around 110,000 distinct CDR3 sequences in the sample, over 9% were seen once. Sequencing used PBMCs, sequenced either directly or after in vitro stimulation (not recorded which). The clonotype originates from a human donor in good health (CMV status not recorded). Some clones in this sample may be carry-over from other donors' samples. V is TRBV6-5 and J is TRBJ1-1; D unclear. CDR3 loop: CASSLASSNTEAFF. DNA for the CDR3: TGTGCCAGCAGTTTGGCAAGCTCTAACACTGAAGCTTTCTTT.